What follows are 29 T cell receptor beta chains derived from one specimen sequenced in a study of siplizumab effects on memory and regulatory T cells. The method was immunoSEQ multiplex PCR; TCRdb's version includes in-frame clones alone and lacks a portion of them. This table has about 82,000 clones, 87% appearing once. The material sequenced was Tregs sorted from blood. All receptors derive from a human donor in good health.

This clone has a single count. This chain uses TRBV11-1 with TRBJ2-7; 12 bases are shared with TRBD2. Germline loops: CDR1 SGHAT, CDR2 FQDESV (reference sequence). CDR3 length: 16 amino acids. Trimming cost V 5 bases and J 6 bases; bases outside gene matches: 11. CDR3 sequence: CASSLLSSGGAFEQYF. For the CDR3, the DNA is TGTGCCAGCAGCCTGCTCTCTAGCGGGGGGGCTTTCGAGCAGTACTTC.

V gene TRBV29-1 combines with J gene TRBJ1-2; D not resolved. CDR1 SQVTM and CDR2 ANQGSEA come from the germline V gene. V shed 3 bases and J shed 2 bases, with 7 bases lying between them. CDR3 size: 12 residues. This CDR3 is CSVDTVNYGYTF. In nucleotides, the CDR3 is TGCAGCGTTGATACAGTGAACTATGGCTACACCTTC.

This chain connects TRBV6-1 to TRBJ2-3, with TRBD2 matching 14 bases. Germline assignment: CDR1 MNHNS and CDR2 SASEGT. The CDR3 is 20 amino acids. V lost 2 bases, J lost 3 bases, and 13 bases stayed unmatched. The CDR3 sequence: CASSEKRHSGLAGDTDTQYF. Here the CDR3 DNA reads TGTGCCAGCAGTGAAAAGCGACACTCGGGACTAGCGGGGGATACAGATACGCAGTATTTT.

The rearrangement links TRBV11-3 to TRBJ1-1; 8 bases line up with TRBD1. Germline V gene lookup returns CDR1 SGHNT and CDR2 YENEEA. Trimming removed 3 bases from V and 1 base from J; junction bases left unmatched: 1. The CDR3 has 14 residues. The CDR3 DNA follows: TGTGCCAGCAGCTTCGGGACAGGGAACACTGAAGCTTTCTTT. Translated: CASSFGTGNTEAFF. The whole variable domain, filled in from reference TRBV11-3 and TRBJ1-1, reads EAGVVQSPRYKIIEKKQPVAFWCNPISGHNTLYWYLQNLGQGPELLIRYENEEAVDDSQLPKDRFSAERLKGVDSTLKIQPAELGDSAVYLCASSFGTGNTEAFFGQGTRLTVV.

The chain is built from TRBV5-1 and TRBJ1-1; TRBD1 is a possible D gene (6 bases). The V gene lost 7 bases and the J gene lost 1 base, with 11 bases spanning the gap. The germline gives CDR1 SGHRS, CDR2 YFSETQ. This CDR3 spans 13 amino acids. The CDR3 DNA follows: TGCGCCAGCCGTGGACAGCCGAACACTGAAGCTTTCTTT. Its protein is CASRGQPNTEAFF. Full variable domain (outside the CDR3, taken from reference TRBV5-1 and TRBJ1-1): KAGVTQTPRYLIKTRGQQVTLSCSPISGHRSVSWYQQTPGQGLQFLFEYFSETQRNKGNFPGRFSGRQFSNSRSEMNVSTLELGDSALYLCASRGQPNTEAFFGQGTRLTVV.

CDR3 loop: CASSTQGLLSNQPQHF. CDR3 in DNA: TGTGCCAGTAGTACCCAGGGTCTCCTAAGCAATCAGCCCCAGCATTTT. This chain uses TRBV19 with TRBJ1-5; a possible D gene is TRBD1 (5 bases). Trimming stripped 4 bases from V and 1 base from J, with 14 bases between. The germline gives CDR1 LNHDA, CDR2 SQIVND (reference sequence). The CDR3 is made up of 16 amino acids. Full variable domain (remainder filled in from reference TRBV19 and TRBJ1-5): DGGITQSPKYLFRKEGQNVTLSCEQNLNHDAMYWYRQDPGQGLRLIYYSQIVNDFQKGDIAEGYSVSREKKESFPLTVTSAQKNPTAFYLCASSTQGLLSNQPQHFGDGTRLSIL.

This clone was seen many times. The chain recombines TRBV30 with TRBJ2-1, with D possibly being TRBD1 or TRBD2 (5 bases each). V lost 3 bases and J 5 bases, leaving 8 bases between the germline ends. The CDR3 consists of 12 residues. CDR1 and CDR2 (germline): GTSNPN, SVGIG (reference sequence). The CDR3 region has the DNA TGTGCCTGGAGGGGGGTCAACAATGAGCAGTTCTTC. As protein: CAWRGVNNEQFF.

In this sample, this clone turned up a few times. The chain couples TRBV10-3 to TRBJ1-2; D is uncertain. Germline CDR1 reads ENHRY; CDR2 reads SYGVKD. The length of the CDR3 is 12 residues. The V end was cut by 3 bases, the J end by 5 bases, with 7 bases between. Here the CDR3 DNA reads TGTGCCATCAGTGACGTGGGATATGGCTACACCTTC. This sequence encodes CAISDVGYGYTF.

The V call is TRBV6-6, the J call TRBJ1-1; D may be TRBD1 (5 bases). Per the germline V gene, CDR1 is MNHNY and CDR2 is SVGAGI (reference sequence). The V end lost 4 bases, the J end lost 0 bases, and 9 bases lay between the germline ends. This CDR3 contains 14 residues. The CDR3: CASSLQAMNTEAFF. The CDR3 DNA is TGTGCCAGCAGTTTACAGGCTATGAACACTGAAGCTTTCTTT.

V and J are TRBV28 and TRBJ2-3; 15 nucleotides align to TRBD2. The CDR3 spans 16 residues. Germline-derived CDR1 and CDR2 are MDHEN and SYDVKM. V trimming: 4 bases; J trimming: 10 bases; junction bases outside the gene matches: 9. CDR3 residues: CASSSGTSGGYRAQYF. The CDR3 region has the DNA TGTGCCAGCAGTTCAGGGACTAGCGGGGGGTACCGCGCGCAGTATTTT.

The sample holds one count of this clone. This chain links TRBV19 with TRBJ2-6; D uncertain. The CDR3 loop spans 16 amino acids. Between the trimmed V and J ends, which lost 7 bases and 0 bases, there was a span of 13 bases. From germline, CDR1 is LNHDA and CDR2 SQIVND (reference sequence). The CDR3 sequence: CASTLRMTSGANVLTF. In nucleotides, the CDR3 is TGTGCCAGTACCTTAAGGATGACCTCTGGGGCCAACGTCCTGACTTTC.

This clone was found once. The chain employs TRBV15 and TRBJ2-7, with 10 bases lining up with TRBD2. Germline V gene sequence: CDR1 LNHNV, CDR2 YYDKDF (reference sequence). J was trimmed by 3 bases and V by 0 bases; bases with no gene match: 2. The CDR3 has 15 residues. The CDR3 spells CATSRDASGGYEQYF. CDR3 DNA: TGTGCCACCAGCAGAGACGCTAGCGGGGGCTACGAGCAGTACTTC.

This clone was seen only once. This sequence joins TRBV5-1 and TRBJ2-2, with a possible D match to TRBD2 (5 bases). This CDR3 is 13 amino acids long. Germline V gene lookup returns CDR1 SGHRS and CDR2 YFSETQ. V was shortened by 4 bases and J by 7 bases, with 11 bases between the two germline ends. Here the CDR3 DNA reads TGCGCCAGCAGCGGTAGCGAGTACGGGGAGCTGTTTTTT. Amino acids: CASSGSEYGELFF.

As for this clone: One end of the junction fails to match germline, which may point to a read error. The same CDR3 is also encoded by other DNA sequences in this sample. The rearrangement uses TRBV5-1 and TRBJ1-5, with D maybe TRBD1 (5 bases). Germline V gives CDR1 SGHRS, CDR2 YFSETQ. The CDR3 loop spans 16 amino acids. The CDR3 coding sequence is TGCGCCAGTAGCTTGGGGGACCCGTATAGCAATCAGCCCCAGCATTTT. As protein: CASSLGDPYSNQPQHF.

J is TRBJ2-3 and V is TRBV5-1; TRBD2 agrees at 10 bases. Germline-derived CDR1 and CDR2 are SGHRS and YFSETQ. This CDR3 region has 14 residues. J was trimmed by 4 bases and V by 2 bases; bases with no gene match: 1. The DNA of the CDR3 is TGCGCCAGCAGCTTCGGGACTAGCGCAGATACGCAGTATTTT. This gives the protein CASSFGTSADTQYF.

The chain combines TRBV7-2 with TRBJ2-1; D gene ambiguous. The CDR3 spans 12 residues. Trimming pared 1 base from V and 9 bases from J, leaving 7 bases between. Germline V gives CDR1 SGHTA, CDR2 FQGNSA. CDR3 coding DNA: TGTGCCAGCAGCTTAGATGTCGGTGAGCAGTTCTTC. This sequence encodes CASSLDVGEQFF.

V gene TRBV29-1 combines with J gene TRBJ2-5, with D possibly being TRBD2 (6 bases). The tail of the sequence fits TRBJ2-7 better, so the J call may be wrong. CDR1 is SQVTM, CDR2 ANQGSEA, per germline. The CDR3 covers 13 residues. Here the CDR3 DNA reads TGCAGCTGTAGCCAGGGAGGACCCTACGAGCAGTACTTC. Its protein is CSCSQGGPYEQYF.

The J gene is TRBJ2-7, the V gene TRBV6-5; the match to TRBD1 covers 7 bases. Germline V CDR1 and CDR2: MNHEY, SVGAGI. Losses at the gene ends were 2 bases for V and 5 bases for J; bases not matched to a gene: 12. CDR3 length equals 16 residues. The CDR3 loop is CASSYDFTGVRDEQYF. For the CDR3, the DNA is TGTGCCAGCAGTTACGACTTCACAGGGGTTCGGGACGAGCAGTACTTC.

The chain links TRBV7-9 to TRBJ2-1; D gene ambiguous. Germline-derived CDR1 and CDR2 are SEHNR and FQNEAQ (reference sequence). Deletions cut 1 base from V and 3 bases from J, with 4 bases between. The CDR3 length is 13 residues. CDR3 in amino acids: CASSLEDYNEQFF. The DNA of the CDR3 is TGTGCCAGCAGCTTAGAGGACTACAATGAGCAGTTCTTC.

The DNA for the CDR3 is TGTGCCAGCAGCCGGGTGGGAGGGGGCTTAGGAGATACGCAGTATTTT. Translated: CASSRVGGGLGDTQYF. The chain joins TRBV7-9 to TRBJ2-3; the D call may be TRBD1 or TRBD2 (7 bases each). Trimming pared 5 bases from V and 5 bases from J, leaving 20 bases between. The germline V gene encodes CDR1 SEHNR and CDR2 FQNEAQ (reference sequence). This CDR3 has 16 amino acids.

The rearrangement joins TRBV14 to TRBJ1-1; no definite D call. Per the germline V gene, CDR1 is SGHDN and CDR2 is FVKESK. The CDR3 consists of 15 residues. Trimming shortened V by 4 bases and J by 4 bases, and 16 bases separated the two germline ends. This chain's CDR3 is CASSRWNSRTTEAFF. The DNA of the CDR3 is TGTGCCAGCAGCCGATGGAACAGCCGAACCACTGAAGCTTTCTTT.

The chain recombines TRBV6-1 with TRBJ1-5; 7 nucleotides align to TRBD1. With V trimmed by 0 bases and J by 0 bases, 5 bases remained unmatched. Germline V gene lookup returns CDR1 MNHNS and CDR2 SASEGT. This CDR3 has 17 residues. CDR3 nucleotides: TGTGCCAGCAGTGAAGCGGGACAGACTTATAGCAATCAGCCCCAGCATTTT. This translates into CASSEAGQTYSNQPQHF.

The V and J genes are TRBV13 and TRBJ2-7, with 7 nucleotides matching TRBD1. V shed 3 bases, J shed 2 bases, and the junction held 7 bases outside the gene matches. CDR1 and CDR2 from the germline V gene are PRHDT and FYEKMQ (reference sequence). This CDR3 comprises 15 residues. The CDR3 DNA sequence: TGTGCCAGCAGCTTTGAACAGGGGCGGACCTACGAGCAGTACTTC. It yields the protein CASSFEQGRTYEQYF.

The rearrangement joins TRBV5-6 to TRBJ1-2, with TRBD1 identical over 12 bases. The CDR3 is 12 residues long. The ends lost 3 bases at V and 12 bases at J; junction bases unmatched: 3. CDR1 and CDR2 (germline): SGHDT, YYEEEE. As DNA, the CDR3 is TGTGCCAGCAGCTGGGACAGGGGGCGGCACACCTTC. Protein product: CASSWDRGRHTF.

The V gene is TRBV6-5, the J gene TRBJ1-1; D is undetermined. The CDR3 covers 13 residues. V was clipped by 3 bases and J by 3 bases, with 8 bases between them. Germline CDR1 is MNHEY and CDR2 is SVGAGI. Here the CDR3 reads CASSYEVYTEAFF. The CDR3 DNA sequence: TGTGCCAGCAGTTATGAGGTGTACACTGAAGCTTTCTTT.

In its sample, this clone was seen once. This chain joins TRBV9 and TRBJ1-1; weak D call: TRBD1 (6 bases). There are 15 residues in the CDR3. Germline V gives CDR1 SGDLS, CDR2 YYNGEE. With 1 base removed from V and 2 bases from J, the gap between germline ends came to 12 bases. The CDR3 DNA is TGTGCCAGCAGCGTATCCCAACAGGGAAACACTGAAGCTTTCTTT. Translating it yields CASSVSQQGNTEAFF.

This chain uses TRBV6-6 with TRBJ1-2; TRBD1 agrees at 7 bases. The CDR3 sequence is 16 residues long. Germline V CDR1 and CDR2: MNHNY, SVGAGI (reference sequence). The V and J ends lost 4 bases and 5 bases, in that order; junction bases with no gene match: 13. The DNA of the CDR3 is TGTGCCAGCAGTTCGAACGTCGACAGGGTTAATTATGGCTACACCTTC. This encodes CASSSNVDRVNYGYTF.

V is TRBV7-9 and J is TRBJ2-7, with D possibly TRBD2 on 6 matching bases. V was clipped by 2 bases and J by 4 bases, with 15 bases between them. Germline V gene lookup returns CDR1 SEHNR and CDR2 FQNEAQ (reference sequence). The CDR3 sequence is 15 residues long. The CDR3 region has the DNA TGTGCCAGCAGCTTATGGGGTAGCGGAGCTTACGAGCAGTACTTC. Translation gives CASSLWGSGAYEQYF.

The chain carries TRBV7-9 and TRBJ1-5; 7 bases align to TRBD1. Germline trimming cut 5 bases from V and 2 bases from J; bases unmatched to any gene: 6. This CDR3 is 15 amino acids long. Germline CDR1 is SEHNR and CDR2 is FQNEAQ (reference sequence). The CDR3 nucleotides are TGTGCCAGCAGCCCGACAGGGTCGGGCAATCAGCCCCAGCATTTT. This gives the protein CASSPTGSGNQPQHF.